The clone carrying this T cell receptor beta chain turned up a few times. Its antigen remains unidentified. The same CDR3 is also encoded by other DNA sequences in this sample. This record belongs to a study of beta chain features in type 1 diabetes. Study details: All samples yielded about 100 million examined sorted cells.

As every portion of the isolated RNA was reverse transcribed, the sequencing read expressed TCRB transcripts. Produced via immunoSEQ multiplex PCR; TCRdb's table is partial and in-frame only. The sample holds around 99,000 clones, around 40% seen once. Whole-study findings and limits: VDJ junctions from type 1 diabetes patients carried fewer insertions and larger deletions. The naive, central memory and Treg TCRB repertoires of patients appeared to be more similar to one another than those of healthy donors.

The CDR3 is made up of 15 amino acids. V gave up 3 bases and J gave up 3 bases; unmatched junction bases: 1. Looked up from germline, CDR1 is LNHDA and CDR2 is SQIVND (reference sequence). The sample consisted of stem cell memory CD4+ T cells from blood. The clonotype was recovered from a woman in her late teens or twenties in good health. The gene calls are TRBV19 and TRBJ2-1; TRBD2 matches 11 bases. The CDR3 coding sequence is TGTGCCAGTAGTATTAGCGGGAGGGGCTACAATGAGCAGTTCTTC. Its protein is CASSISGRGYNEQFF. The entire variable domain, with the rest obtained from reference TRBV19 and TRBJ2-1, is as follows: DGGITQSPKYLFRKEGQNVTLSCEQNLNHDAMYWYRQDPGQGLRLIYYSQIVNDFQKGDIAEGYSVSREKKESFPLTVTSAQKNPTAFYLCASSISGRGYNEQFFGPGTRLTVL.